The 3 T cell receptor beta chains below all came from one sample that was sequenced in a study of blood T cell repertoires in COVID-19. Repertoires were generated with immunoSEQ multiplex PCR, while TCRdb's copy carries only in-frame clones and drops some. The sample yields 200,000 or so clones, under 90% seen once. Sequencing was carried out using peripheral blood. These TCRs come from a young man with active or convalescent COVID-19.

The sample holds one count of this clone. The V and J genes are TRBV29-1 and TRBJ2-7, with 9 bases aligning to TRBD2. CDR1 and CDR2 (germline): SQVTM, ANQGSEA. The CDR3 has 13 amino acids. With 1 base clipped from V and 3 bases from J, the junction kept 1 base outside the gene matches. The CDR3 sequence is CSVEVAGDYEQYF. In nucleotides, the CDR3 is TGCAGCGTTGAAGTAGCGGGAGACTACGAGCAGTACTTC.

This clone was seen a handful of times. The chain employs TRBV7-8 and TRBJ1-5; D might be TRBD1 (5 bases). Germline V CDR1 and CDR2: SGHVS, FQNEAQ. This CDR3 region has 13 residues. Trimming removed 7 bases at V and 9 bases at J, with 16 bases between. This CDR3 is CASTAGYLGPQHF. The CDR3 DNA sequence: TGTGCCAGCACCGCAGGGTACCTTGGGCCCCAGCATTTT. Combining the CDR3 with reference TRBV7-8 and TRBJ1-5 gives the whole variable domain GAGVSQSPRYKVAKRGQDVALRCDPISGHVSLFWYQQALGQGPEFLTYFQNEAQLDKSGLPSDRFFAERPEGSVSTLKIQRTQQEDSAVYLCASTAGYLGPQHFGDGTRLSIL.

The V gene is TRBV14, the J gene TRBJ1-2, with TRBD1 matching 10 bases. The length of the CDR3 is 14 residues. V shed 5 bases and J 4 bases; nucleotides not matched to a gene: 4. Germline V gives CDR1 SGHDN, CDR2 FVKESK. CDR3 sequence (DNA): TGTGCCAGCAGCACGACAGGGGGCGTCTATGGCTACACCTTC. Translation: CASSTTGGVYGYTF. Variable domain in full (rest from reference TRBV14 and TRBJ1-2): EAGVTQFPSHSVIEKGQTVTLRCDPISGHDNLYWYRRVMGKEIKFLLHFVKESKQDESGMPNNRFLAERTGGTYSTLKVQPAELEDSGVYFCASSTTGGVYGYTFGSGTRLTVV.